The rows below give T cell receptor beta chains drawn from one sample of a study of T cells in Graves' hyperthyroidism and ophthalmopathy. Each CDR3 protein is one row after TCRdb ran MiXCR on the multiplex PCR reads. The sample comprises about 320,000 distinct CDR3 sequences, around 16% of which are singletons, and 33% rests with the top ten. The sequencing input was blood. The source is a young man with Graves' hyperthyroidism. Both conserved end residues are part of each CDR3. D genes are given only for firm matches. Only some rows state a clone size, as once, few, many or a class for expanded clones.

clone_size,d_call,j_call,v_call,cdr3_length,cdr3_aa,cdr3_nt
many,-,TRBJ2-7,TRBV20-1,14,CSARVEGVSLEQYF,TGCAGTGCTAGAGTGGAGGGAGTGAGTTTGGAGCAGTACTTC
many,TRBD2,TRBJ2-7,TRBV20-1,13,CSAPERRGSEQYF,TGCAGTGCTCCCGAGCGGCGGGGGAGCGAGCAGTACTTC
few,-,TRBJ2-5,TRBV4-1,14,CASSLMQGRETQYF,TGCGCCAGCAGCCTAATGCAGGGGAGGGAGACCCAGTACTTC
many,TRBD1,TRBJ2-7,TRBV7-3,15,CASSLGTDGSYEQYF,TGTGCCAGCAGCCTCGGGACAGACGGCTCCTACGAGCAGTACTTC
many,TRBD1,TRBJ2-3,TRBV24-1,14,CATSTGTDTDTQYF,TGTGCCACCAGTACCGGGACAGACACAGATACGCAGTATTTT
many,-,TRBJ2-1,TRBV20-1,14,CSARDGRGSSGEFF,TGCAGTGCTAGAGATGGGCGGGGATCCTCTGGGGAGTTCTTC
few,-,TRBJ1-1,TRBV27,13,CASSPYPGDKAFF,TGTGCCAGCAGTCCATACCCCGGGGATAAAGCTTTCTTT
-,TRBD1,TRBJ2-2,TRBV10-2,17,CASSESGTGGTTGELFF,TGCGCCAGCAGTGAGAGTGGCACAGGGGGTACAACCGGGGAGCTGTTTTTT
many,TRBD2,TRBJ2-7,TRBV11-2,15,CASSDQREGAYEQYF,TGTGCCAGCAGCGACCAGCGGGAGGGGGCCTACGAGCAGTACTTC
many,-,TRBJ2-7,TRBV6-6,11,CASSYGGEQYF,TGTGCCAGCAGTTACGGCGGCGAGCAGTACTTC
many,TRBD2,TRBJ2-7,TRBV20-1,14,CSALTGTSGYEQYF,TGCAGTGCTTTAACCGGGACTAGCGGCTACGAGCAGTACTTC
many,-,TRBJ2-7,TRBV10-3,16,CAISESSSGSPYEQYF,TGTGCCATCAGTGAGTCAAGTAGCGGCTCACCCTACGAGCAGTACTTC
many,-,TRBJ2-1,TRBV7-8,14,CASSSWKAYNEQFF,TGTGCCAGCAGCTCCTGGAAGGCATACAATGAGCAGTTCTTC
many,-,TRBJ2-3,TRBV20-1,13,CTGTSTPTDTQYF,TGCACGGGTACTAGCACCCCCACAGATACGCAGTATTTT
many,-,TRBJ1-1,TRBV6-6,15,CASSYSVIRADEAFF,TGTGCCAGCAGTTACTCGGTTATTCGGGCAGACGAAGCTTTCTTT
few,-,TRBJ1-2,TRBV27,14,CASSFRQMHYGYTF,TGTGCCAGCAGTTTCAGGCAGATGCACTATGGCTACACCTTC
few,TRBD1,TRBJ2-7,TRBV12-3/TRBV12-4,12,CASSLKGQGDHF,TGTGCCAGCAGTTTAAAGGGACAGGGGGACCACTTC
-,TRBD2,TRBJ2-7,TRBV10-3,14,CAISDGTSGYEQYF,TGTGCCATCAGTGATGGGACTAGCGGATACGAGCAGTACTTC
few,-,TRBJ2-1,TRBV24-1,15,CATSGRDSGADEQFF,TGTGCCACCAGTGGGCGGGACAGTGGGGCCGATGAGCAGTTCTTC
-,TRBD2,TRBJ2-3,TRBV3-1,17,CASSPSEVAGATDTQYF,TGTGCCAGCAGCCCCTCCGAGGTAGCGGGAGCCACAGATACGCAGTATTTT
many,-,TRBJ2-2,TRBV6-2/TRBV6-3,14,CASGAVGNTGELFF,TGTGCCAGCGGGGCGGTGGGGAACACCGGGGAGCTGTTTTTT
many,-,TRBJ2-5,TRBV6-1,12,CASRRGGGTQYF,TGTGCCAGCCGTCGAGGGGGGGGGACCCAGTACTTC
-,-,TRBJ1-2,TRBV19,13,CASSREGLYGYTF,TGTGCCAGTAGTAGGGAGGGACTCTATGGCTACACCTTC
-,-,TRBJ2-4,TRBV27,14,CASSLPPKGNIQYF,TGTGCCAGCAGTTTGCCCCCAAAGGGGAACATTCAGTACTTC
-,TRBD2,TRBJ2-3,TRBV10-2,14,CASRAGGGTDTQYF,TGCGCCAGCAGAGCGGGAGGGGGAACAGATACGCAGTATTTT
many,-,TRBJ2-1,TRBV3-1,13,CASSQILPSEQFF,TGTGCCAGCAGCCAAATTTTACCCAGTGAGCAGTTCTTC
-,-,TRBJ2-1,TRBV12-5,13,CASGLKGSREQFF,TGTGCTAGTGGTTTGAAGGGTAGTCGTGAGCAGTTCTTC
-,TRBD2,TRBJ2-3,TRBV6-1,14,CASKRTSFADTQYF,TGTGCCAGCAAGAGGACTAGCTTTGCAGATACGCAGTATTTT
-,-,TRBJ2-1,TRBV12-3/TRBV12-4,15,CASSLHGGFYNEQFF,TGTGCCAGCAGTTTACATGGGGGCTTCTACAATGAGCAGTTCTTC
many,-,TRBJ2-1,TRBV20-1,14,CSAPKNGVNNEQFF,TGCAGTGCTCCCAAAAATGGGGTAAACAATGAGCAGTTCTTC
once,-,TRBJ2-2,TRBV7-2,14,CASSLYANPGELFF,TGTGCCAGCAGTTTATACGCGAACCCAGGGGAGCTGTTTTTT
few,-,TRBJ2-3,TRBV5-1,15,CASSLEDASTDTQYF,TGCGCCAGCAGCTTGGAGGATGCTAGCACAGATACGCAGTATTTT
many,-,TRBJ2-4,TRBV30,10,CAWGTVIQYF,TGTGCCTGGGGCACGGTCATTCAGTACTTC
-,TRBD2,TRBJ2-2,TRBV12-3/TRBV12-4,16,CASSLVLAGAAGELFF,TGTGCCAGCAGCCTAGTACTAGCGGGAGCTGCCGGGGAGCTGTTTTTT